This T cell receptor beta chain was captured by sequencing in a study of breast tumors, draining lymph nodes, adjacent tissues. Study-wide findings and caveats: Tumors had less TCR diversity than lymph nodes, more than nontumor tissue. Tumor T cell lymph node origin was a supported hypothesis, not proven. Luminal-like breast cancer showed significantly greater tumor-nontumor repertoire similarity than basal-like breast cancer did.

This clonotype turned up a few times. Its antigen is still unknown. TCRdb independently ran MiXCR on the multiplex PCR reads; one entry per CDR3 protein. This repertoire shows 200,000 to 250,000 distinct CDR3 sequences, around 34% found once; its top ten account for about 3.9%. Samples came from axillary lymph nodes draining the breast cancer. Unmatched junction bases numbered 6, after V lost 9 bases and J lost 3 bases. Germline V CDR1 and CDR2: MNHNS, SASEGT. The CDR3 is 13 residues long. This TCR was recovered from a female donor with breast cancer. Some clones in this sample may be carry-over from other donors' samples. The sequencing input was axillary lymph node tissue. The V and J genes are TRBV6-1 and TRBJ2-7, with 9 bases identical to TRBD1. CDR3 sequence: CASRTGGGYEQYF. DNA for the CDR3: TGTGCCAGTCGTACAGGGGGCGGCTACGAGCAGTACTTC.